This TCR beta chain comes out of a study of monozygotic twins with inflammatory bowel disease. The CDR3 contains 15 residues. Looked up from germline, CDR1 is MDHEN and CDR2 is SYDVKM. TCRdb reprocessed the 5' RACE reads and keeps a single row for each CDR3 protein, giving no DNA. Its table lists approximately 330,000 distinct CDR3 sequences. This receptor was taken from a human donor with ulcerative colitis or Crohn's disease, or a healthy co-twin of an affected twin (not recorded which). The sequenced material came from blood. The J gene is TRBJ2-1, the V gene TRBV28. CDR3 loop: CASSFLDQPYNEQFF. Full variable domain (rest looked up from reference TRBV28 and TRBJ2-1): DVKVTQSSRYLVKRTGEKVFLECVQDMDHENMFWYRQDPGLGLRLIYFSYDVKMKEKGDIPEGYSVSREKKERFSLILESASTNQTSMYLCASSFLDQPYNEQFFGPGTRLTVL.